Following are 10 T cell receptor beta chains from one sample sequenced in a study of HIV-infected patients and healthy controls. No cell fractionation was done, so the repertoire covers all unsorted peripheral blood T cells. cDNA was made from approximately 0.55 ug RNA using alpha and beta constant primers. Separate chain-specific third strand synthesis with multiplexing indices produced the alpha and beta libraries. TCRdb re-called the 5' RACE reads through MiXCR, storing one row per CDR3 protein. The profile covers approximately 14,000 distinct CDR3 sequences, with roughly 9.9% appearing a single time and approximately 6.6% taken by the ten largest. The sequenced sample consisted of blood. The receptors come from an adult in good health.

Many counts were recorded for this clonotype. The chain carries TRBV4-3 and TRBJ1-6, with TRBD1 matching 8 bases. With 0 bases clipped from V and 3 bases from J, the junction kept 10 bases outside the gene matches. The length of the CDR3 is 19 residues. The germline gives CDR1 LGHNA, CDR2 YSLEER. The CDR3 DNA follows: TGCGCCAGCAGCCAAGATTTCGGGAGAACAGGGGGCTATAATTCACCCCTCCACTTT. It is translated as CASSQDFGRTGGYNSPLHF.

By share of the sample, this clonotype is medium-sized. This rearrangement joins TRBV4-3 to TRBJ1-2; the D is unclear. CDR1 and CDR2 from the germline V gene are LGHNA and YSLEER. Trimming stripped 0 bases from V and 5 bases from J, with 13 bases between. The CDR3 is 15 residues long. CDR3 sequence: CASSQELEPYYGYTF. Written as DNA, the CDR3 is TGCGCCAGCAGCCAAGAACTGGAGCCCTATTATGGCTACACCTTC.

This clonotype was picked up a small number of times. The rearrangement joins TRBV12-3 or TRBV12-4 to TRBJ2-7; 9 bases align to TRBD2. The CDR3 contains 14 residues. J gave up 2 bases and V 6 bases, and 5 bases lay outside the gene matches. CDR3 region: CASSPSGGPYEQYF. The CDR3 nucleotides read TGTGCCAGCAGCCCGAGCGGGGGGCCCTACGAGCAGTACTTC.

This clonotype counts as medium-sized. The gene calls are TRBV15 and TRBJ2-3; D is perhaps TRBD1 or TRBD2 (5 bases each). Germline lookup yields CDR1 LNHNV and CDR2 YYDKDF (reference sequence). The CDR3 is 15 amino acids. V was shortened by 5 bases and J by 4 bases, with 16 bases between the two germline ends. CDR3 in amino acids: CATSFARDGADTQYF. The CDR3 nucleotides read TGTGCCACCAGCTTCGCCAGGGACGGCGCAGATACGCAGTATTTT.

This CDR3 reads CASSLSYNEQFF. The DNA for the CDR3 is TGTGCCAGTAGTCTCTCCTACAATGAGCAGTTCTTC. The J gene is TRBJ2-1, the V gene TRBV19, with unresolved D. With 5 bases removed from V and 0 bases from J, the gap between germline ends came to 2 bases. The germline V gene has CDR1 LNHDA and CDR2 SQIVND (reference sequence). The CDR3 is made up of 12 amino acids.

Within the sample, this clonotype is medium-sized (0.01 to 0.1%). This chain connects TRBV20-1 to TRBJ1-1, with unresolved D. CDR3 length equals 13 residues. Germline CDR1 is DFQATT and CDR2 is SNEGSKA (reference sequence). The V gene lost 0 bases and the J gene lost 4 bases, with 9 bases spanning the gap. CDR3 region: CSARDPGGTEAFF. The CDR3 DNA reads TGCAGTGCTAGAGATCCCGGTGGCACTGAAGCTTTCTTT.

The chain uses TRBV12-3 or TRBV12-4 and TRBJ1-6, with D maybe TRBD1 (5 bases). V was clipped by 6 bases and J by 0 bases, with 12 bases between them. The CDR3 has 16 residues. In nucleotides, the CDR3 is TGTGCCAGCAGCCGCCAGGGCAGCTCCTATAATTCACCCCTCCACTTT. As protein: CASSRQGSSYNSPLHF.

This clonotype showed up many times. The chain joins TRBV6-2 or TRBV6-3 to TRBJ2-3; D is possibly TRBD2 (6 bases). V gave up 2 bases and J gave up 6 bases, with 21 bases separating them. The CDR3 covers 17 residues. CDR1 is MNHEY, CDR2 SVGEGT, per germline. This CDR3 reads CASSYRLDLIGRDTQYF. As DNA, the CDR3 is TGTGCCAGCAGTTACCGACTCGATCTTATAGGGAGGGATACGCAGTATTTT.

The table lists this clonotype with a few counts. The V and J genes are TRBV20-1 and TRBJ2-5; D is possibly TRBD2 (6 bases). Trimming left V 0 bases short and J 1 base short, with 12 bases between. Germline V gives CDR1 DFQATT, CDR2 SNEGSKA (reference sequence). This CDR3 contains 15 residues. The CDR3 DNA reads as TGCAGTGCTAGAGATGGGGGACTGCTCCAAGAGACCCAGTACTTC. Protein: CSARDGGLLQETQYF.

In this sample, this clonotype turned up many times. The rearrangement links TRBV27 to TRBJ1-5; D is undetermined. Germline V gene sequence: CDR1 MNHEY, CDR2 SMNVEV (reference sequence). The length of the CDR3 is 16 residues. The V end lost 5 bases, the J end lost 7 bases, and 21 bases lay between the germline ends. CDR3 nucleotide sequence: TGTGCCAGCAGTCCGTTGGGAGGGTCTAGACACCAGCCCCAGCATTTT. Residues: CASSPLGGSRHQPQHF.